A selection of T cell receptor beta chains follows, all from one sample in a study. TCRdb re-called the RT-PCR reads with MiXCR, one entry per CDR3 protein. Counted here are about 680,000 distinct CDR3 sequences, 14% occurring once; the ten biggest clones make up 3.6%. What was sequenced was memory CD4+ T cells from blood. These receptors came from a female donor in good health, serving as a healthy control. Both conserved end residues are part of each CDR3. A D gene is named only where the DNA matches it firmly. Only some rows state a clone size, as once, few, many or a class for expanded clones.

D: NA
J: TRBJ2-7
size: once
V: TRBV15
DNA: TGTGCCACCAGCAGGGGAGGACAGCCCGGCGAGCAGTACTTC
CDR3: CATSRGGQPGEQYF

D: NA
J: TRBJ2-7
size: few
V: TRBV6-7
DNA: TGTGCCAGCAGTACCAAGCCGTACGAGCAGTACTTC
CDR3: CASSTKPYEQYF

D: NA
J: TRBJ1-1
size: few
V: TRBV6-5
DNA: TGTGCCAGCAAGGGGGGTCAGGGCACTGAAGCTTTCTTT
CDR3: CASKGGQGTEAFF

D: TRBD1
J: TRBJ1-5
size: once
V: TRBV6-2/TRBV6-3
DNA: TGTGCCAGCAGTTACGGGACAGGGGGCTGGGGCAATCAGCCCCAGCATTTT
CDR3: CASSYGTGGWGNQPQHF

D: NA
J: TRBJ1-1
size: few
V: TRBV6-6
DNA: TGTGCCAGCAGTTACTCCGGAAGGGGGACGGGGGGAGCTTTCTTT
CDR3: CASSYSGRGTGGAFF

D: TRBD1
J: TRBJ2-2
size: few
V: TRBV6-1
DNA: TGTGCCAGCAGTGAAACTGGACAGGGGCGCACCGGGGAGCTGTTTTTT
CDR3: CASSETGQGRTGELFF

D: TRBD2
J: TRBJ2-7
size: NA
V: TRBV19
DNA: TGTGCCAGTAGTAGAAAGCTAGCGGGATACAGCTACGAGCAGTACTTC
CDR3: CASSRKLAGYSYEQYF

D: TRBD2
J: TRBJ2-1
size: few
V: TRBV11-2
DNA: TGTGCCAGCAGCCCGACAGCGGCCCTAGCGGGAGACAATGAGCAGTTCTTC
CDR3: CASSPTAALAGDNEQFF

D: NA
J: TRBJ1-5
size: NA
V: TRBV6-1
DNA: TGTGCCAGCAGCCGGGACACCGATCAGCCCCAGCATTTT
CDR3: CASSRDTDQPQHF

D: TRBD1
J: TRBJ1-1
size: few
V: TRBV7-2
DNA: TGTGCCAGCAGCTTAGTAGCAGGGGGCGGAAGAAACACTGAAGCTTTCTTT
CDR3: CASSLVAGGGRNTEAFF

D: NA
J: TRBJ1-1
size: NA
V: TRBV12-3/TRBV12-4
DNA: TGTGCCAGCAGCCTAGGGGGGGCCCTGAACACTGAAGCTTTCTTT
CDR3: CASSLGGALNTEAFF

D: TRBD2
J: TRBJ2-5
size: NA
V: TRBV24-1
DNA: TGTGCCACCGCTAGCGGGAGCCAGGGAGAGACCCAGTACTTC
CDR3: CATASGSQGETQYF

D: TRBD2
J: TRBJ2-2
size: few
V: TRBV7-8
DNA: TGTGCCAGCAGCCCCGCGGGGGAGGTAACGAACACCGGGGAGCTGTTTTTT
CDR3: CASSPAGEVTNTGELFF

D: NA
J: TRBJ1-1
size: many
V: TRBV29-1
DNA: TGCAGCGTTGAGTCAGTGGAAGGCACTGAAGCTTTCTTT
CDR3: CSVESVEGTEAFF

D: TRBD1
J: TRBJ1-6
size: NA
V: TRBV7-2
DNA: TGTGCCAGCAGCTTAGGGGACAGGTTCAATTCACCCCTCCACTTT
CDR3: CASSLGDRFNSPLHF

D: NA
J: TRBJ2-7
size: many
V: TRBV20-1
DNA: TGCAGTGCGCCGCCGGGTTTAAGCTCCTACGAGCAGTACTTC
CDR3: CSAPPGLSSYEQYF

D: NA
J: TRBJ1-1
size: many
V: TRBV12-3/TRBV12-4
DNA: TGTGCCAGCAGTTTGGGGTTCCCTGAAGCTTTCTTT
CDR3: CASSLGFPEAFF

D: NA
J: TRBJ2-1
size: NA
V: TRBV5-6
DNA: TGTGCCAGCAGCCGACAACTAGGATTCAATGAGCAGTTCTTC
CDR3: CASSRQLGFNEQFF

D: NA
J: TRBJ2-7
size: many
V: TRBV5-1
DNA: TGCGCCAGCAGTCGGGACACTAACTACGAGCAGTACTTC
CDR3: CASSRDTNYEQYF